This TCR beta chain was profiled in a study of patients and donors after allogeneic stem cell transplantation. CDR3 size: 15 residues. The V gene's germline CDR1 is KGHDR and CDR2 SFDVKD. V shed 3 bases and J shed 6 bases, with 15 bases lying between them. TCRdb redid the calling of the RT-PCR reads with MiXCR, one entry per CDR3 protein. Among about a million distinct CDR3 sequences listed, roughly 18% were seen once. The sample was blood, either unsorted or a sorted T cell fraction (not recorded which). This receptor was taken from a human donor who was either an allogeneic HSCT recipient or a stem cell or donor lymphocyte infusion donor (not recorded which). It is not recorded whose cells these are; they may come from a transplant donor. V usage is TRBV24-1 and J usage is TRBJ2-3; a weak D match, TRBD2 (6 bases). In nucleotides, the CDR3 is TGTGCCACCAGTGATCCGCGGGACGCAGCCGATACGCAGTATTTT. This sequence encodes CATSDPRDAADTQYF.